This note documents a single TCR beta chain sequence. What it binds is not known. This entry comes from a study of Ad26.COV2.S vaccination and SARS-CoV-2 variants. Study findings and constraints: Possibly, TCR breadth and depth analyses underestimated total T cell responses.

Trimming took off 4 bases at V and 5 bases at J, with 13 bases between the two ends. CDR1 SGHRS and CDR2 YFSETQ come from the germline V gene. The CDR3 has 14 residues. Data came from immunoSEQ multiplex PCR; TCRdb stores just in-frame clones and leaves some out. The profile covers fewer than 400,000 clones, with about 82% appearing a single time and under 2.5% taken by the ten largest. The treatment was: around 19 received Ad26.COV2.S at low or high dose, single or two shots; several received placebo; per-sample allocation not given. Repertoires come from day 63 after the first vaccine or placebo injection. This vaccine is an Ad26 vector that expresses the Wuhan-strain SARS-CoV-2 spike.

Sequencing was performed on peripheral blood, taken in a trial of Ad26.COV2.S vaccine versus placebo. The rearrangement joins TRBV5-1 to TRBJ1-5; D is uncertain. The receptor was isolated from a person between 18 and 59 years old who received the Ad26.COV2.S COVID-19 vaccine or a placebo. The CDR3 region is CASSPRPGDQPQHF. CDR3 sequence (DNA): TGCGCCAGCAGCCCCCGACCGGGCGATCAGCCCCAGCATTTT.